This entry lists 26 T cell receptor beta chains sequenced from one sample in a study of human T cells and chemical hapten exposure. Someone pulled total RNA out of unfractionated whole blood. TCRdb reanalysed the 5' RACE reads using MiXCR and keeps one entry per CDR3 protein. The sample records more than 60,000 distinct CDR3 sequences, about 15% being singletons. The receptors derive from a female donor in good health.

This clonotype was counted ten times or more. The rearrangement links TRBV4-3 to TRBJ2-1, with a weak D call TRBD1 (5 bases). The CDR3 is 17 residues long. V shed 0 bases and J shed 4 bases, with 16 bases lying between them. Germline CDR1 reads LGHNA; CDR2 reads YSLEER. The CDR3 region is CASSQDRGQGVYNEQFF. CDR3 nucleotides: TGCGCCAGCAGCCAAGATCGTGGCCAGGGTGTATACAATGAGCAGTTCTTC.

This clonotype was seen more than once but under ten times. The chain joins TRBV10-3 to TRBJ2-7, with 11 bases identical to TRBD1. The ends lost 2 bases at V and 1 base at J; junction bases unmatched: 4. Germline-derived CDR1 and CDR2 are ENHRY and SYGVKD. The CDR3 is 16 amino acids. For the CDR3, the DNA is TGTGCCATCAGTGAGGGGACAGGGGGAAGATCCTACGAGCAGTACTTC. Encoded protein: CAISEGTGGRSYEQYF.

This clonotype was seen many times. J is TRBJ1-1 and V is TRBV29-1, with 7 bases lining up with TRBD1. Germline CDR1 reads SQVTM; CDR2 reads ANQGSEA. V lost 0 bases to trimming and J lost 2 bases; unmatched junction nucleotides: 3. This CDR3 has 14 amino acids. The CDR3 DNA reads TGCAGCGTTGAAGACAGGGGGAGTAACACTGAAGCTTTCTTT. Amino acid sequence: CSVEDRGSNTEAFF. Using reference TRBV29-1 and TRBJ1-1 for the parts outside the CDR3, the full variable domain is SAVISQKPSRDICQRGTSLTIQCQVDSQVTMMFWYRQQPGQSLTLIATANQGSEATYESGFVIDKFPISRPNLTFSTLTVSNMSPEDSSIYLCSVEDRGSNTEAFFGQGTRLTVV.

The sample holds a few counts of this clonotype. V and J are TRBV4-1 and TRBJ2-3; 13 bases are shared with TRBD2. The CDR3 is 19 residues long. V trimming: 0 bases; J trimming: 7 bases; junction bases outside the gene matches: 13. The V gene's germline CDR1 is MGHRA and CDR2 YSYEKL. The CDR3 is CASSQDPPGLAGSPHTQYF. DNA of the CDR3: TGCGCCAGCAGCCAAGATCCTCCGGGACTAGCGGGATCCCCCCATACGCAGTATTTT.

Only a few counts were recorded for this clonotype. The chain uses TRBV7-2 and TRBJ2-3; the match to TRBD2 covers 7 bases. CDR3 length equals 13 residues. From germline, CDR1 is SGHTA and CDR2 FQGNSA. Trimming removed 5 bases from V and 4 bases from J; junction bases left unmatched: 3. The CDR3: CASSAGLADTQYF. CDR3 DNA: TGTGCCAGCAGCGCTGGACTAGCAGATACGCAGTATTTT.

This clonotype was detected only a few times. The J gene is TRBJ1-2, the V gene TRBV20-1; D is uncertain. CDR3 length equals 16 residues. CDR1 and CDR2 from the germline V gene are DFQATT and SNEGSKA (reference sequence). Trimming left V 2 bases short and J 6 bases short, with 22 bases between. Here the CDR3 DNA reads TGCAGTGCTAGACCCGGCCGGACCGGAGAGGCTGATGGCTACACCTTC. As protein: CSARPGRTGEADGYTF.

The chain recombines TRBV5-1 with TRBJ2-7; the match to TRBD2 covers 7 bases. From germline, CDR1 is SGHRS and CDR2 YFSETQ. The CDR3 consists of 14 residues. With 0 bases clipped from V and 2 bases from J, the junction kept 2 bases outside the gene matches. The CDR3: CASSLEAGPYEQYF. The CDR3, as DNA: TGCGCCAGCAGCTTGGAAGCGGGACCCTACGAGCAGTACTTC.

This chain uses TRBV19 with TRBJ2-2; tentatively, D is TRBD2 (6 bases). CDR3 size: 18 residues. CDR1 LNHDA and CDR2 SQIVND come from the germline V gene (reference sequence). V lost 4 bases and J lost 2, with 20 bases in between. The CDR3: CASSTEGLQVGNTGELFF. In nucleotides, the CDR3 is TGTGCCAGTAGTACAGAGGGACTGCAAGTGGGAAACACCGGGGAGCTGTTTTTT.

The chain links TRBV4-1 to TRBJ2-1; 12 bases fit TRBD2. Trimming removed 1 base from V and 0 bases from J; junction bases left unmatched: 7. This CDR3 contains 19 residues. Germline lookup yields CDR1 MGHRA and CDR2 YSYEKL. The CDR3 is CASSQGPGLAGSSYNEQFF. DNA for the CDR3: TGCGCCAGCAGCCAAGGTCCGGGACTAGCGGGCAGCTCCTACAATGAGCAGTTCTTC.

CDR3 DNA sequence: TGTGCCAGTGGGACAGACTATGGCTACACCTTC. This translates into CASGTDYGYTF. The chain joins TRBV2 to TRBJ1-2, with 7 nucleotides matching TRBD1. CDR3 length: 11 amino acids. In germline, CDR1 is SNHLY, CDR2 FYNNEI. With 9 bases clipped from V and 3 bases from J, the junction kept 1 base outside the gene matches.

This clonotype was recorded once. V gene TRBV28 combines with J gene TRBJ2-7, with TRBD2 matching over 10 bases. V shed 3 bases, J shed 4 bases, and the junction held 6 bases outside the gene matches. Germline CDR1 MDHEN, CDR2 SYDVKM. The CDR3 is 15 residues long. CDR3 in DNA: TGTGCCAGCAGTTTCGCGGCTAGCGGGAGTTACGAGCAGTACTTC. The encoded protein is CASSFAASGSYEQYF. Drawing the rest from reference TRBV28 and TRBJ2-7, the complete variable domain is DVKVTQSSRYLVKRTGEKVFLECVQDMDHENMFWYRQDPGLGLRLIYFSYDVKMKEKGDIPEGYSVSREKKERFSLILESASTNQTSMYLCASSFAASGSYEQYFGPGTRLTVT.

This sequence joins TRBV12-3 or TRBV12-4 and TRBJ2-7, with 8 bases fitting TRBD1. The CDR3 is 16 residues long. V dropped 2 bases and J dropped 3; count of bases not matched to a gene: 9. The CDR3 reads CASSLTDGQGHYEQYF. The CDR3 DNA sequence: TGTGCCAGCAGTTTAACCGACGGACAGGGTCACTACGAGCAGTACTTC.

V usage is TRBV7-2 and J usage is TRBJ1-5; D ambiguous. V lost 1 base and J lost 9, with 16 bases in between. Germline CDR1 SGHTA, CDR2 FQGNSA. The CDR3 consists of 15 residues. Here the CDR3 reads CASSLGSTEAGPQHF. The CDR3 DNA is TGTGCCAGCAGCTTAGGGTCCACCGAAGCTGGGCCCCAGCATTTT.

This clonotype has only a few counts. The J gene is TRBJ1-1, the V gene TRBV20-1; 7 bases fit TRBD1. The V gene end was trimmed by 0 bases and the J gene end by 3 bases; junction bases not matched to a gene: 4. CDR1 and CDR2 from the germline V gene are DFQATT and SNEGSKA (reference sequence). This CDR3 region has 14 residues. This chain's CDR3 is CSAREGQKDTEAFF. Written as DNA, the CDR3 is TGCAGTGCTAGAGAGGGACAGAAGGACACTGAAGCTTTCTTT.

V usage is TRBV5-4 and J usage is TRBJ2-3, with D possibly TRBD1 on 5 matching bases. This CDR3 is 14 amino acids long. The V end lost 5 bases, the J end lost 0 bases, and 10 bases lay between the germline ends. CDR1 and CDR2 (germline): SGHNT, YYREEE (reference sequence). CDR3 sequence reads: CASRTDSSTDTQYF. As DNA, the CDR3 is TGTGCCAGCAGGACAGATTCTAGCACAGATACGCAGTATTTT.

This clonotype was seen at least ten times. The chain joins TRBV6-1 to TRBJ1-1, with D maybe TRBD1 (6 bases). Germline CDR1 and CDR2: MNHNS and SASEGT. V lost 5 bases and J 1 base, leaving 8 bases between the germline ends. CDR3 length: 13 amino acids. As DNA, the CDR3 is TGTGCCAGCAGTTGGGGACAGAACACTGAAGCTTTCTTT. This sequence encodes CASSWGQNTEAFF.

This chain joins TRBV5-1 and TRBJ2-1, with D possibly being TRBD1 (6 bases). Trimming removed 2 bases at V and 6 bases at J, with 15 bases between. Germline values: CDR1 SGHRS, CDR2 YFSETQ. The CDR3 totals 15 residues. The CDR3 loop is CASSFQGQIRNEQFF. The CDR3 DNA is TGCGCCAGCAGCTTTCAGGGACAAATACGCAATGAGCAGTTCTTC.

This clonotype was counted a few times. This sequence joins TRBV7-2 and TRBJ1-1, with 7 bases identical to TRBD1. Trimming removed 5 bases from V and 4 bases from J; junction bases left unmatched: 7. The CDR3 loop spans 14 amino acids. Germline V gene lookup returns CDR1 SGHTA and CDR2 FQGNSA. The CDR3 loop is CASSTRQGGTEAFF. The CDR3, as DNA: TGTGCCAGCAGCACCAGACAGGGAGGCACTGAAGCTTTCTTT. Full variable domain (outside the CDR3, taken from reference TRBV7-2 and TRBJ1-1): GAGVSQSPSNKVTEKGKDVELRCDPISGHTALYWYRQSLGQGLEFLIYFQGNSAPDKSGLPSDRFSAERTGGSVSTLTIQRTQQEDSAVYLCASSTRQGGTEAFFGQGTRLTVV.

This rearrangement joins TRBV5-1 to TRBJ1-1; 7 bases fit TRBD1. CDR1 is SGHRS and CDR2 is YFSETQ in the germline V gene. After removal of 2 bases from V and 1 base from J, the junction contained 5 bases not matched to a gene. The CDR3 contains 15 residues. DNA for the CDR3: TGCGCCAGCAGCTTCTTCCAGGGGGGGAACACTGAAGCTTTCTTT. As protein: CASSFFQGGNTEAFF. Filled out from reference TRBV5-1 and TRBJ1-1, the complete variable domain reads KAGVTQTPRYLIKTRGQQVTLSCSPISGHRSVSWYQQTPGQGLQFLFEYFSETQRNKGNFPGRFSGRQFSNSRSEMNVSTLELGDSALYLCASSFFQGGNTEAFFGQGTRLTVV.

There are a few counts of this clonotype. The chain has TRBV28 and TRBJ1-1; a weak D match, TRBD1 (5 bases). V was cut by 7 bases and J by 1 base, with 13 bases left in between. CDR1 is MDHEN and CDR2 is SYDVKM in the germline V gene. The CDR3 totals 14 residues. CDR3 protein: CASTPRGENTEAFF. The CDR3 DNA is TGTGCCAGCACCCCACGGGGGGAGAACACTGAAGCTTTCTTT.

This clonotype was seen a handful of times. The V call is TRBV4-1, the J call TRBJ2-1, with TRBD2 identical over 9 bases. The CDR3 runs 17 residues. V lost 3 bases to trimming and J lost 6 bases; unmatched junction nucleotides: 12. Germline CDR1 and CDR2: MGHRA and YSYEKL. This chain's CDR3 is CASSHPSGRGGLNEQFF. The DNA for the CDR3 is TGCGCCAGCAGCCATCCCTCAGGGCGGGGGGGCCTCAATGAGCAGTTCTTC.

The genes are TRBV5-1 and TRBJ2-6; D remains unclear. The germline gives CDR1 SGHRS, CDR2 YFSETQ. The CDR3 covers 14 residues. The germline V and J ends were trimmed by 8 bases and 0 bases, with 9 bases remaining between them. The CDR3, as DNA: TGCGCCAGTCGACCTGGCTCTGGGGCCAACGTCCTGACTTTC. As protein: CASRPGSGANVLTF. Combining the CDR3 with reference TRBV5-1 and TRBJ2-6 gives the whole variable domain KAGVTQTPRYLIKTRGQQVTLSCSPISGHRSVSWYQQTPGQGLQFLFEYFSETQRNKGNFPGRFSGRQFSNSRSEMNVSTLELGDSALYLCASRPGSGANVLTFGAGSRLTVL.

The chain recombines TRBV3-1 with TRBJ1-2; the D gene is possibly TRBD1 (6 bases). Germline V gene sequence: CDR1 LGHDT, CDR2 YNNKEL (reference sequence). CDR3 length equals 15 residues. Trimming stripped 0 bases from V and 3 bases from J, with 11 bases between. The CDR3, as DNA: TGTGCCAGCAGCCAAGATCCGTCAGGGGACTATGGCTACACCTTC. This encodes CASSQDPSGDYGYTF. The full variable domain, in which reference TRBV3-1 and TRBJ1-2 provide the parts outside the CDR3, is DTAVSQTPKYLVTQMGNDKSIKCEQNLGHDTMYWYKQDSKKFLKIMFSYNNKELIINETVPNRFSPKSPDKAHLNLHINSLELGDSAVYFCASSQDPSGDYGYTFGSGTRLTVV.

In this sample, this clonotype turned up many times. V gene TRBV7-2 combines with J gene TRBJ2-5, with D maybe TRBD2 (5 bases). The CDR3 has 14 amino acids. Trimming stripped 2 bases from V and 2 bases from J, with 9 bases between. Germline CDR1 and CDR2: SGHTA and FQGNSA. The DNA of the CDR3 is TGTGCCAGCAGCTTAACGACTATTCAAGAGACCCAGTACTTC. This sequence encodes CASSLTTIQETQYF.

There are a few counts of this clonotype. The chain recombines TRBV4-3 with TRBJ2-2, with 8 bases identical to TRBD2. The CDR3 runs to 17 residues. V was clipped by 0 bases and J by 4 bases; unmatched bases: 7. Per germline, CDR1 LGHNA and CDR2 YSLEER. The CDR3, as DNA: TGCGCCAGCAGCCAAGACGTCGGTGCGGGGGGCACCGGGGAGCTGTTTTTT. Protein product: CASSQDVGAGGTGELFF.

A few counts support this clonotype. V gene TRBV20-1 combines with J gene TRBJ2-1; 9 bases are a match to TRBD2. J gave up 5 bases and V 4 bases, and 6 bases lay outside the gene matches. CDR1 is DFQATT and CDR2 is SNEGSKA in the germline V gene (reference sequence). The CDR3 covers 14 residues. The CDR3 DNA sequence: TGCAGTGCTAATAGCGGGAGTCGCGACAATGAGCAGTTCTTC. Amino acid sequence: CSANSGSRDNEQFF.